This T cell receptor (beta chain) was captured in a study of blood T cell repertoires in COVID-19. Germline CDR1 SGHVS, CDR2 FQNEAQ. The V segment lost 5 bases and the J segment 4 bases; nucleotides outside the gene matches: 10. The CDR3 contains 17 residues. A few counts support this clone. Repertoires were generated with immunoSEQ multiplex PCR, while TCRdb's copy carries only in-frame clones and drops some. The sample records roughly 250,000 clones, approximately 86% being singletons. The study recruited people aged roughly 18 to 100 years across approximately 23 US areas. The chain employs TRBV7-8 and TRBJ2-5, with 13 bases fitting TRBD2. The TCR comes from a woman between 40 and 55 years old with acute COVID-19. Sequenced input: PBMCs or T cells enriched from blood (not recorded which). CDR3 loop: CASSQGLAGYARETQYF. The CDR3 DNA follows: TGTGCCAGCAGCCAGGGACTAGCGGGATATGCGCGAGAGACCCAGTACTTC.